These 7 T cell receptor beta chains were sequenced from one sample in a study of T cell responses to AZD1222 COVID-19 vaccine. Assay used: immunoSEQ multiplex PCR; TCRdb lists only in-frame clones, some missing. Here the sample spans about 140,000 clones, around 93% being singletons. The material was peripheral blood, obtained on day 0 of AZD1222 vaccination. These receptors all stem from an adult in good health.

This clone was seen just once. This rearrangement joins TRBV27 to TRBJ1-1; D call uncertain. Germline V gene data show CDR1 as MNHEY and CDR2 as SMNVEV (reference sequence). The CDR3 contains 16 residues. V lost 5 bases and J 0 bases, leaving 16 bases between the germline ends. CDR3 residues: CASSSPYRIMNTEAFF. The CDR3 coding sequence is TGTGCCAGCAGTAGCCCTTATAGGATCATGAACACTGAAGCTTTCTTT.

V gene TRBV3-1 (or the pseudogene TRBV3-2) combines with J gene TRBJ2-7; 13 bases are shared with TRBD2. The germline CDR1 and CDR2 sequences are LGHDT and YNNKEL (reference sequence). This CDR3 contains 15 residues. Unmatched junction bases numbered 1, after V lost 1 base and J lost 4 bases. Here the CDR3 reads CASSQGLAGGYEQYF. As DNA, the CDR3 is TGTGCCAGCAGCCAAGGACTAGCGGGAGGTTACGAGCAGTACTTC.

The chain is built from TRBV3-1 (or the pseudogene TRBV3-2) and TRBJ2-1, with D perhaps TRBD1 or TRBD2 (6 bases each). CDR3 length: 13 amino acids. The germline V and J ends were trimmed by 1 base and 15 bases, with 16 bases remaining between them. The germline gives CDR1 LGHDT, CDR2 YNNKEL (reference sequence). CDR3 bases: TGTGCCAGCAGCCAAGTCAACGGGGGCCATGGGTTCTTC. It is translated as CASSQVNGGHGFF.

The CDR3 protein is CASSSGGVDTQYF. The DNA for the CDR3 is TGTGCCAGCAGCTCCGGCGGGGTGGATACGCAGTATTTT. V usage is TRBV7-3 and J usage is TRBJ2-3; D possibly corresponds to TRBD2 (6 bases). The CDR3 length is 13 residues. Germline V gene lookup returns CDR1 SGHTA and CDR2 FQGTGA. The V end lost 4 bases, the J end lost 6 bases, and 11 bases lay between the germline ends.

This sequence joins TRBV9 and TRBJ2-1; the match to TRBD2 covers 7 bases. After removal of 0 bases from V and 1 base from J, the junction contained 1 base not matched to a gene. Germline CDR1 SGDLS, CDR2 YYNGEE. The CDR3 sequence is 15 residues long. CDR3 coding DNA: TGTGCCAGCAGCGTAGCGGGGGGATCCTACAATGAGCAGTTCTTC. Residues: CASSVAGGSYNEQFF.

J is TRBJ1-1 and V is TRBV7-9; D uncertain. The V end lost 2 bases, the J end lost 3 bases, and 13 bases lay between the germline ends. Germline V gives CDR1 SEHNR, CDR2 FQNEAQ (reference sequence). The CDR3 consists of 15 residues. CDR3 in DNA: TGTGCCAGCAGCTTAAGGCCCCGGCAGTACACTGAAGCTTTCTTT. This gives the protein CASSLRPRQYTEAFF. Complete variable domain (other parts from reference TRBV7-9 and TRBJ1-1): DTGVSQNPRHKITKRGQNVTFRCDPISEHNRLYWYRQTLGQGPEFLTYFQNEAQLEKSRLLSDRFSAERPKGSFSTLEIQRTEQGDSAMYLCASSLRPRQYTEAFFGQGTRLTVV.

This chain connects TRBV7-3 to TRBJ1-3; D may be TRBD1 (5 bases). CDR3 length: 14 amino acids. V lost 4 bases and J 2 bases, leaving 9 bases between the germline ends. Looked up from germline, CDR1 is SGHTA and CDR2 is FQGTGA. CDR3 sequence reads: CASSSTAAGNTIYF. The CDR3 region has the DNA TGTGCCAGCAGCTCGACAGCCGCTGGAAACACCATATATTTT. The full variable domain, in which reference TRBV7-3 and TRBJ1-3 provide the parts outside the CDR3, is GAGVSQTPSNKVTEKGKYVELRCDPISGHTALYWYRQSLGQGPEFLIYFQGTGAADDSGLPNDRFFAVRPEGSVSTLKIQRTERGDSAVYLCASSSTAAGNTIYFGEGSWLTVV.